A single TCR beta chain is shown here with its context. Its antigen is as yet unknown. Germline V CDR1 and CDR2: MDHEN, SYDVKM. With 3 bases removed from V and 0 bases from J, the gap between germline ends came to 8 bases. The CDR3 covers 14 residues. This table comes from immunoSEQ multiplex PCR, and its TCRdb copy is limited to in-frame clones, with some not included. Among about 320,000 clones listed, approximately 87% were seen once. This sample was included in a study of Ad26.COV2.S vaccination and SARS-CoV-2 variants. Study-level results: The breadth of spike-specific CD8+ and CD4+ T cell responses after vaccination was reportedly substantial.

Noted treatment: 15 to 20 received Ad26.COV2.S at low or high dose, single or two shots; roughly 5 received placebo; per-sample allocation not given. Samples were taken on day 63 after the first vaccine or placebo injection. The chain carries TRBV28 and TRBJ1-1, with D possibly matching TRBD1 (5 bases). The specimen was peripheral blood, collected in a trial of Ad26.COV2.S vaccine versus placebo. This receptor was taken from a person aged 18-65 years who received the Ad26.COV2.S COVID-19 vaccine or a placebo. The CDR3 reads CASSFQGMNTEAFF. The CDR3 DNA reads TGTGCCAGCAGTTTCCAGGGAATGAACACTGAAGCTTTCTTT.